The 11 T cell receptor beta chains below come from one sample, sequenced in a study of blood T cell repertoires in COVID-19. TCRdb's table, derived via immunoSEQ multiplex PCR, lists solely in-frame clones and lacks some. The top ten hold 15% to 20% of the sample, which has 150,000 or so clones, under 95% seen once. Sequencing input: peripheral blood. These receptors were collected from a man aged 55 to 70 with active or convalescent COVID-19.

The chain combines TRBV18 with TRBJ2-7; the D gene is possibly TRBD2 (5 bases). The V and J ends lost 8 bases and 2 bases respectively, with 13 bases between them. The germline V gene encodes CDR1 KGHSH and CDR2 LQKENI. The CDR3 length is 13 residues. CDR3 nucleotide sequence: TGTGCCAGCCGTCCCGGGGATACCTACGAGCAGTACTTC. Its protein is CASRPGDTYEQYF.

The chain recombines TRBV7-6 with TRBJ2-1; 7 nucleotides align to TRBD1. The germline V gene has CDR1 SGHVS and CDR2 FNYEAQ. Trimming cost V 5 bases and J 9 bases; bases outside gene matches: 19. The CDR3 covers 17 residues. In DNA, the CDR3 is TGTGCCAGCAGCCCTATCGGGACAGTATTGGGTAGAGGTGAGCAGTTCTTC. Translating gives CASSPIGTVLGRGEQFF. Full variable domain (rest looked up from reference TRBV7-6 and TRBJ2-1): GAGVSQSPRYKVTKRGQDVALRCDPISGHVSLYWYRQALGQGPEFLTYFNYEAQQDKSGLPNDRFSAERPEGSISTLTIQRTEQRDSAMYRCASSPIGTVLGRGEQFFGPGTRLTVL.

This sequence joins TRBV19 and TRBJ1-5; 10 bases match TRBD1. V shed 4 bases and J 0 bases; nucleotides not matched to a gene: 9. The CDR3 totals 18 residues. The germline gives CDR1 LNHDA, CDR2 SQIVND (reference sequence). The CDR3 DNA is TGTGCCAGTAGTACAGGGACAGGGGACTACCTTAGCAATCAGCCCCAGCATTTT. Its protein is CASSTGTGDYLSNQPQHF.

CDR3 DNA: TGTGCCAGCAGCCCGGGACTAGCGACGGGTTACACCGGGGAGCTGTTTTTT. This sequence encodes CASSPGLATGYTGELFF. The V and J genes are TRBV5-6 and TRBJ2-2; 10 bases line up with TRBD2. Looked up from germline, CDR1 is SGHDT and CDR2 is YYEEEE. The CDR3 consists of 17 residues. With V trimmed by 4 bases and J by 3 bases, 9 bases remained unmatched.

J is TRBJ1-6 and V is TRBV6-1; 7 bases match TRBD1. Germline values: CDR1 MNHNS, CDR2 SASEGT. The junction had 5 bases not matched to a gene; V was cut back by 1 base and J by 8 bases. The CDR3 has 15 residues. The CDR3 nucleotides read TGTGCCAGCAGTGAAGAGGTGACAGGGTATTCACCCCTCCACTTT. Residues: CASSEEVTGYSPLHF.

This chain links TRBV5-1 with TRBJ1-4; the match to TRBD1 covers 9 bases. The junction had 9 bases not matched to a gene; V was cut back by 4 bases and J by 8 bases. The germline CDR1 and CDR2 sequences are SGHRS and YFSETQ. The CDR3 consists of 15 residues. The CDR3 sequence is CASSRDRVEGEKLFF. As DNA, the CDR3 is TGCGCCAGCAGCCGGGACAGGGTGGAAGGGGAAAAACTGTTTTTT.

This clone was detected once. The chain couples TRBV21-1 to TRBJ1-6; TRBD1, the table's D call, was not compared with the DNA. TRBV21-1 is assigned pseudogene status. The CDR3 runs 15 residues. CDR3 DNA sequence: TGTGCCAGCAGCTCTGGACAGGGGGACAGGTCACCCCTCCACTTT. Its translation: CASSSGQGDRSPLHF.

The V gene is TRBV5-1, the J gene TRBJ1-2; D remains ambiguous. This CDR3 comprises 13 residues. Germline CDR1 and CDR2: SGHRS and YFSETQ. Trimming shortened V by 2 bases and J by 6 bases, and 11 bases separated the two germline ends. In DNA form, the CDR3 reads TGCGCCAGCAGCTTTACGGGGTTCGATGGCTACACCTTC. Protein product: CASSFTGFDGYTF.

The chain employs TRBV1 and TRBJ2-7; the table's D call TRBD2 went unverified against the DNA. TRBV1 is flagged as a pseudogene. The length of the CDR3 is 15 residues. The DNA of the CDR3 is TGCACCAGCAGCCAAGCCCAGCGGGGGGCCTACGAGCAGTACTTC. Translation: CTSSQAQRGAYEQYF.

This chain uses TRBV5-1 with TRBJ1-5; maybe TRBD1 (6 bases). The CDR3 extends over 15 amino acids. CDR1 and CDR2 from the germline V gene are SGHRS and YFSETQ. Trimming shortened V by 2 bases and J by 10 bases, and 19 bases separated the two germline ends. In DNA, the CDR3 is TGCGCCAGCAGCTTAGGGGGAGCAGGCCGGGACCCCCAGCATTTT. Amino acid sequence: CASSLGGAGRDPQHF.

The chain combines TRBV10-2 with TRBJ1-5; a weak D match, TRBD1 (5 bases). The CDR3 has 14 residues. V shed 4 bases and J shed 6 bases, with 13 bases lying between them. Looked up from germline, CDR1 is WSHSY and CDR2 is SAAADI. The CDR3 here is CASSVGRGVQPQHF. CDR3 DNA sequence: TGCGCCAGCAGTGTCGGACGGGGGGTTCAGCCCCAGCATTTT.